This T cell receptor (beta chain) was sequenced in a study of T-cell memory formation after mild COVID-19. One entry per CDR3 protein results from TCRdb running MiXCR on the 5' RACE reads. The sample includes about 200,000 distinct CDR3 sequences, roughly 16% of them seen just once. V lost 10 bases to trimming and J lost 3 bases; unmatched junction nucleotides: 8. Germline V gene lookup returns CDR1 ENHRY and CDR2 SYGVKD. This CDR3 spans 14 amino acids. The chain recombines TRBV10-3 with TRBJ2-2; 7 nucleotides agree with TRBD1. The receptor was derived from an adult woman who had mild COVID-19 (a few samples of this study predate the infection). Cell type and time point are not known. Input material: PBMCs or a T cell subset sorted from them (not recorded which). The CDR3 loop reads CATWTGLYTGELFF. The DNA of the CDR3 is TGTGCCACTTGGACAGGACTCTACACCGGGGAGCTGTTTTTT.